This T cell receptor beta chain was sequenced in a study of siplizumab effects on memory and regulatory T cells. As to this clone: Its antigen is not identified.

Study results and caveats: Proliferating clones, CD4+ or CD8+, lacked an assignable naive or memory phenotype in roughly 75-96% of cases. Siplizumab significantly decreased alloreactive sequences from unstimulated CD4+ memory cells.

Assays were performed on roughly 90,000 TCR templates per sample. Profiling relied on immunoSEQ multiplex PCR, and the TCRdb table lists in-frame clones only, not all of them. The sample has more than 75,000 clones, 93% seen once. The CDR3 loop spans 13 amino acids. Germline assignment: CDR1 SEHNR and CDR2 FQNEAQ (reference sequence). The ends were cut back, 5 bases at V and 5 bases at J, with 9 bases in the middle. The specimen was CD8+ T cells sorted from blood. This rearrangement joins TRBV7-9 to TRBJ1-4; D unclear. The TCR was taken from a human donor in good health. The chain's CDR3 is CASSPNMNEKLFF. The CDR3 region has the DNA TGTGCCAGCAGCCCAAACATGAATGAAAAACTGTTTTTT.